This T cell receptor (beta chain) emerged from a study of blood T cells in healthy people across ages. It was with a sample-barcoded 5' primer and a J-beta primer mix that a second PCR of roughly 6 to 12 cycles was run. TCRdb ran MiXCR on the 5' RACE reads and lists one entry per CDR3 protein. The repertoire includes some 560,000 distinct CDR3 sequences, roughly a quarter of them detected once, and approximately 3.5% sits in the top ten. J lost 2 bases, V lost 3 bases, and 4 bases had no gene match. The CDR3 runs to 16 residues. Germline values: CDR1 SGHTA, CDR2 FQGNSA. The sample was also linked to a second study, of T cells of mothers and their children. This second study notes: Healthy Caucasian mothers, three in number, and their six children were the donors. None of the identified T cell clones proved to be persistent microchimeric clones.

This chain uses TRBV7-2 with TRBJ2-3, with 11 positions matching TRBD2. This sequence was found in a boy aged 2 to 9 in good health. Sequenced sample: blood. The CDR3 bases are TGTGCCAGCAGCTTTCTAGCGGGAGGCTCCACAGATACGCAGTATTTT. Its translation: CASSFLAGGSTDTQYF.